The entry below gives a single TCR beta chain sequence along with its context. Its antigen is not identified. The CDR3 consists of 15 residues. The V gene's germline CDR1 is SGHAT and CDR2 FQDESV (reference sequence). V dropped 3 bases and J dropped 4 bases, with 14 bases sitting between them. The data belong to a study of blood T cells in healthy people across ages. Study-wide results and caveats: Per million T cells, TCR beta diversity dropped about linearly as age rose.

The authors ran a second PCR of roughly 6 to 12 cycles using a sample-barcoded 5' primer and a J-beta primer mix. TCRdb reprocessed the 5' RACE reads via MiXCR and lists one record per CDR3 protein. Seen here are 500,000 to 600,000 distinct CDR3 sequences, 27% observed once, and the top ten hold roughly 18%. Sequencing used blood. The chain employs TRBV11-1 and TRBJ2-3; weak D call: TRBD2 (5 bases). This receptor was identified in a woman in her seventies in good health. CDR3 protein: CASSFEGAEADTQYF. The CDR3 DNA reads TGTGCCAGCAGCTTCGAAGGAGCGGAGGCAGATACGCAGTATTTT.